The next 24 T cell receptor beta chains were all read from a single sample in a study of blood T cell repertoires in COVID-19. Here immunoSEQ multiplex PCR was the method, and the copy in TCRdb shows in-frame clones only, minus some. The sample contains roughly 130,000 clones, around 83% of which appear only once. Sequences were obtained from peripheral blood. These receptors originate from an elderly woman with acute or convalescent COVID-19.

V and J are TRBV6-5 and TRBJ1-2; TRBD1 is a possible D gene (6 bases). The CDR3 consists of 15 residues. The germline V gene has CDR1 MNHEY and CDR2 SVGAGI. Trimming removed 6 bases at V and 4 bases at J, with 18 bases between. CDR3 DNA sequence: TGTGCCAGCAGGAGCGCAGGGGTTGGGGCCTATGGCTACACCTTC. This sequence encodes CASRSAGVGAYGYTF.

The chain carries TRBV3-1 (or the pseudogene TRBV3-2) and TRBJ2-7; the D gene is possibly TRBD1 (6 bases). The CDR3 has 14 residues. Trimming shortened V by 2 bases and J by 1 base, and 9 bases separated the two germline ends. Germline CDR1 reads LGHDT; CDR2 reads YNNKEL (reference sequence). CDR3 coding DNA: TGTGCCAGCAGCCAAAGCCAGGGGTCCTACGAGCAGTACTTC. Translation: CASSQSQGSYEQYF.

The V and J genes are TRBV7-2 and TRBJ1-4; D is unresolved. CDR1 and CDR2 (germline): SGHTA, FQGNSA. Trimming pared 6 bases from V and 8 bases from J, leaving 25 bases between. This CDR3 has 17 residues. CDR3 loop: CASSLQYRENFREKLFF. The CDR3 nucleotides are TGTGCCAGCAGTCTACAGTACCGGGAAAATTTCCGAGAAAAACTGTTTTTT.

This sequence joins TRBV10-3 and TRBJ1-1, with TRBD1 matching over 10 bases. Germline V gene data show CDR1 as ENHRY and CDR2 as SYGVKD. V was pared by 8 bases and J by 10 bases, with 13 bases of the junction left unmatched. The CDR3 spans 14 residues. As DNA, the CDR3 is TGTGCCATCGGCCCGGGACAGGGGATTCGTGTAGCTTTCTTT. Translating it yields CAIGPGQGIRVAFF.

This clone has just one count. J is TRBJ2-1 and V is TRBV7-2; the D gene is possibly TRBD2 (5 bases). CDR3 length equals 15 residues. V lost 6 bases to trimming and J lost 1 base, with 13 bases between them. Germline loops: CDR1 SGHTA, CDR2 FQGNSA. The CDR3 is CASRTAGNSYNEQFF. DNA of the CDR3: TGTGCCAGCAGAACCGCCGGGAATTCCTACAATGAGCAGTTCTTC.

V gene TRBV29-1 combines with J gene TRBJ1-1; TRBD1 matches 9 bases. After removal of 7 bases from V and 5 bases from J, the junction contained 8 bases not matched to a gene. The V gene's germline CDR1 is SQVTM and CDR2 ANQGSEA. The CDR3 consists of 13 residues. DNA for the CDR3: TGCAGCGCCACCCGGACAGGGGATACTGAAGCTTTCTTT. Translation: CSATRTGDTEAFF.

The chain recombines TRBV7-8 with TRBJ2-7, with a weak D call TRBD2 (6 bases). The germline CDR1 and CDR2 sequences are SGHVS and FQNEAQ. This CDR3 is 13 amino acids long. The V end was cut by 4 bases, the J end by 4 bases, with 11 bases between. The CDR3 protein is CASSWTGDYEQYF. CDR3 nucleotide sequence: TGTGCCAGCAGCTGGACGGGAGATTACGAGCAGTACTTC. The whole variable domain, remainder taken from reference TRBV7-8 and TRBJ2-7, is GAGVSQSPRYKVAKRGQDVALRCDPISGHVSLFWYQQALGQGPEFLTYFQNEAQLDKSGLPSDRFFAERPEGSVSTLKIQRTQQEDSAVYLCASSWTGDYEQYFGPGTRLTVT.

The chain combines TRBV18 with TRBJ2-7, with 11 bases that match TRBD1. The CDR3 is 15 amino acids. Germline V CDR1 and CDR2: KGHSH, LQKENI. With 4 bases clipped from V and 4 bases from J, the junction kept 6 bases outside the gene matches. The CDR3 DNA sequence: TGTGCCAGCTCACGACCGGGACAGGGGGTTTACGAGCAGTACTTC. Encoded protein: CASSRPGQGVYEQYF. Full variable domain (remainder filled in from reference TRBV18 and TRBJ2-7): NAGVMQNPRHLVRRRGQEARLRCSPMKGHSHVYWYRQLPEEGLKFMVYLQKENIIDESGMPKERFSAEFPKEGPSILRIQQVVRGDSAAYFCASSRPGQGVYEQYFGPGTRLTVT.

For the CDR3, the DNA is TGTGCCAGCAGCGTTCTACAGGGGACCGGCTACACCTTC. This codes for CASSVLQGTGYTF. The chain couples TRBV9 to TRBJ1-2; TRBD1 matches at 7 bases. Germline CDR1 and CDR2: SGDLS and YYNGEE. J lost 8 bases, V lost 2 bases, and 6 bases had no gene match. The CDR3 is 13 residues long.

The CDR3 region is CAISDDPGQGGPGNTIYF. For the CDR3, the DNA is TGTGCCATCAGTGATGACCCGGGACAGGGTGGGCCTGGAAACACCATATATTTT. J is TRBJ1-3 and V is TRBV10-3, with 9 positions matching TRBD1. The CDR3 has 18 amino acids. Germline V gene data show CDR1 as ENHRY and CDR2 as SYGVKD. V lost 3 bases, J lost 2 bases, and 11 bases stayed unmatched.

The chain employs TRBV6-1 and TRBJ1-1; no definite D call. Germline V gene data show CDR1 as MNHNS and CDR2 as SASEGT. The CDR3 has 15 residues. V was clipped by 2 bases and J by 1 base, with 11 bases between them. The CDR3 nucleotides are TGTGCCAGCAGTGAAAGTCTAGGTCGGAACACTGAAGCTTTCTTT. Translating gives CASSESLGRNTEAFF.

In its sample, this clone was seen once. The V gene is TRBV24-1, the J gene TRBJ2-5; weak D call: TRBD2 (6 bases). V gave up 0 bases and J gave up 5 bases, with 6 bases separating them. This CDR3 contains 13 residues. Germline loops: CDR1 KGHDR, CDR2 SFDVKD. Here the CDR3 DNA reads TGTGCCACCAGTGATTTGGCGGGGGAGACCCAGTACTTC. It translates to CATSDLAGETQYF.

The J gene is TRBJ1-3, the V gene TRBV14; 7 nucleotides agree with TRBD1. V shed 3 bases and J 1 base; nucleotides not matched to a gene: 3. The CDR3 is 15 amino acids. Germline CDR1 is SGHDN and CDR2 is FVKESK. DNA for the CDR3: TGTGCCAGCAGCCAGAGACAGGGTTCTGGAAACACCATATATTTT. Encoded protein: CASSQRQGSGNTIYF.

The V and J genes are TRBV19 and TRBJ2-7; possible D gene TRBD1, 6 bases. Germline V lookup: CDR1 LNHDA, CDR2 SQIVND (reference sequence). Trimming stripped 4 bases from V and 3 bases from J, with 13 bases between. This CDR3 region has 14 residues. The CDR3 DNA reads TGTGCCAGTAGTAGACAGGCGCTTGGCTACGAGCAGTACTTC. Its protein product is CASSRQALGYEQYF.

The V call is TRBV18, the J call TRBJ2-2; D not resolved. This CDR3 spans 16 amino acids. Germline V gene lookup returns CDR1 KGHSH and CDR2 LQKENI. Trimming took off 3 bases at V and 5 bases at J, with 16 bases between the two ends. CDR3 in amino acids: CASSPGSPSVTGELFF. For the CDR3, the DNA is TGTGCCAGCTCACCTGGTTCCCCTTCGGTGACCGGGGAGCTGTTTTTT.

The chain is built from TRBV7-9 and TRBJ1-4, with a weak D call TRBD1 (6 bases). Germline CDR1 reads SEHNR; CDR2 reads FQNEAQ (reference sequence). The CDR3 spans 14 residues. Between the trimmed V and J ends, which lost 5 bases and 8 bases, there was a span of 15 bases. Written as DNA, the CDR3 is TGTGCCAGCAGCCCTGGGGCAGGGGACGAAAAACTGTTTTTT. Amino acids: CASSPGAGDEKLFF.

V gene TRBV20-1 combines with J gene TRBJ2-3; 11 bases map to TRBD2. V gave up 3 bases and J gave up 5 bases; unmatched junction bases: 10. This CDR3 is built from 16 residues. Germline CDR1 reads DFQATT; CDR2 reads SNEGSKA (reference sequence). CDR3 sequence (DNA): TGCAGTGCTAGTGGTGGCCTAGCGGGGGGCTTAGATACGCAGTATTTT. Protein sequence: CSASGGLAGGLDTQYF.

This chain connects TRBV15 to TRBJ1-5; 7 positions agree with TRBD1. The trim removed 0 bases at V and 8 bases at J, leaving 13 bases unmatched. The CDR3 contains 17 residues. From germline, CDR1 is LNHNV and CDR2 YYDKDF (reference sequence). CDR3 residues: CATSRDQGQNLVEPQHF. The CDR3 DNA reads TGTGCCACCAGCAGAGATCAGGGACAGAACTTGGTTGAGCCCCAGCATTTT.

A word on this clone: At the DNA level, this CDR3 is encoded by other sequences in the same sample as well. The chain links TRBV2 to TRBJ1-4; 9 positions match TRBD1. This CDR3 is 15 amino acids long. Germline trimming cut 6 bases from V and 0 bases from J; bases unmatched to any gene: 2. Germline CDR1 is SNHLY and CDR2 is FYNNEI. The CDR3 sequence is CASSRTGATNEKLFF. DNA of the CDR3: TGTGCCAGCAGCCGGACAGGGGCAACTAATGAAAAACTGTTTTTT.

This chain links TRBV19 with TRBJ1-2; 9 nucleotides agree with TRBD1. With 3 bases clipped from V and 4 bases from J, the junction kept 6 bases outside the gene matches. The CDR3 spans 15 residues. CDR1 is LNHDA, CDR2 SQIVND, per germline (reference sequence). CDR3 nucleotides: TGTGCCAGTAGTATCGGGACAGGGATCGGCTATGGCTACACCTTC. It translates to CASSIGTGIGYGYTF. Together with reference TRBV19 and TRBJ1-2, the CDR3 gives the full variable domain: DGGITQSPKYLFRKEGQNVTLSCEQNLNHDAMYWYRQDPGQGLRLIYYSQIVNDFQKGDIAEGYSVSREKKESFPLTVTSAQKNPTAFYLCASSIGTGIGYGYTFGSGTRLTVV.

This clone was recorded only once. The chain links TRBV3-1 (or the pseudogene TRBV3-2) to TRBJ1-2; 8 bases fit TRBD1. CDR3 length: 15 amino acids. The V gene end was trimmed by 0 bases and the J gene end by 6 bases; junction bases not matched to a gene: 6. CDR1 and CDR2 (germline): LGHDT, YNNKEL (reference sequence). The CDR3 loop is CASSQDFRGLNGYTF. For the CDR3, the DNA is TGTGCCAGCAGCCAAGATTTCAGGGGGCTTAATGGCTACACCTTC.

The V gene is TRBV6-5, the J gene TRBJ2-1; 9 bases align to TRBD1. This CDR3 comprises 14 residues. Germline CDR1 and CDR2: MNHEY and SVGAGI. The trim removed 2 bases at V and 15 bases at J, leaving 11 bases unmatched. CDR3 sequence (DNA): TGTGCCAGCAGTTACCGGGACAGGGCCAGAGAACTGTTCTTC. It specifies CASSYRDRARELFF.

V gene TRBV5-1 combines with J gene TRBJ2-1; a possible D gene is TRBD2 (6 bases). The V and J ends lost 0 bases and 9 bases respectively, with 10 bases between them. CDR1 and CDR2 (germline): SGHRS, YFSETQ. This CDR3 contains 13 residues. In DNA form, the CDR3 reads TGCGCCAGCAGCTTGGAAGGGAGGTTTGAGCAGTTCTTC. This translates into CASSLEGRFEQFF.

The CDR3 sequence is CASTRGTPGPPGSGANVLTF. The CDR3 coding sequence is TGTGCCAGCACCAGGGGTACGCCAGGCCCACCAGGCTCTGGGGCCAACGTCCTGACTTTC. The V gene is TRBV2, the J gene TRBJ2-6; tentative D call: TRBD1 (6 bases). The CDR3 extends over 20 amino acids. Trimming left V 7 bases short and J 0 bases short, with 25 bases between. Germline assignment: CDR1 SNHLY and CDR2 FYNNEI.